This T cell receptor (beta chain) was documented in a study of T-cell reconstitution after alpha-beta-depleted transplantation in children. Preparation of the TCRbeta library used unique molecular identifiers. TCRdb re-analysed the PCR reads in MiXCR, keeping a single row per CDR3 protein. The sample carries about 580,000 distinct CDR3 sequences, about 23% recorded once. Notes on this clonotype: What it recognizes is unknown.

Points from the study as a whole: T-cell counts and diversity were attributed mostly to newly produced T cells one year after transplant. Expanded graft clones, several hundred of them, were reportedly the source of alpha-beta T cells about two months after transplant. There were some patients whose high TCRbeta diversity at day 60 came from surviving recipient T cells and thymic progenitors.

J was trimmed by 6 bases and V by 5 bases; bases with no gene match: 8. The CDR3 spans 14 residues. CDR1 is DFQATT and CDR2 is SNEGSKA in the germline V gene (reference sequence). The sequence derives from a boy younger than two who had a stem cell transplant for acute myeloid leukemia, so the T cells may come from the graft donor. Material: PBMCs, mostly from graft donor cells, obtained 360 days after TCRalphabeta/CD19-depleted stem cell transplant. The V call is TRBV20-1, the J call TRBJ1-4, with 8 bases aligning to TRBD1. The CDR3 sequence is CSARNRGWDEKLFF. In DNA, the CDR3 is TGCAGTGCTCGGAACAGGGGGTGGGATGAAAAACTGTTTTTT.